This T cell receptor (beta chain) comes out of a study of glioma-infiltrating T cells after dendritic cell vaccination. Points from the study as a whole: Higher pretreatment TIL content predicted longer progression-free time and survival. TCR clonality showed no direct relationship with survival.

Libraries were prepared by immunoSEQ multiplex PCR; TCRdb keeps only in-frame clonotypes and omits some of them. The sample shows approximately 64,000 clones, approximately 78% of them seen only once. None of the glioblastoma patients had an isocitrate dehydrogenase mutation. PBMC sampling occurred before vaccination, two weeks after the third dose, and at progression. As concerns this clone: Its antigen is not identified.

V lost 6 bases and J lost 0, with 8 bases in between. The CDR3 totals 14 residues. Germline V gives CDR1 SGHVS, CDR2 FNYEAQ. The sequencing here drew on blood, taken before dendritic cell vaccination. The sequence was collected from a human donor with glioblastoma. The J gene is TRBJ2-2, the V gene TRBV7-6; no definite D call. In nucleotides, the CDR3 is TGTGCCAGCAGTCAGTTCGCGAACACCGGGGAGCTGTTTTTT. Translated, it gives CASSQFANTGELFF.